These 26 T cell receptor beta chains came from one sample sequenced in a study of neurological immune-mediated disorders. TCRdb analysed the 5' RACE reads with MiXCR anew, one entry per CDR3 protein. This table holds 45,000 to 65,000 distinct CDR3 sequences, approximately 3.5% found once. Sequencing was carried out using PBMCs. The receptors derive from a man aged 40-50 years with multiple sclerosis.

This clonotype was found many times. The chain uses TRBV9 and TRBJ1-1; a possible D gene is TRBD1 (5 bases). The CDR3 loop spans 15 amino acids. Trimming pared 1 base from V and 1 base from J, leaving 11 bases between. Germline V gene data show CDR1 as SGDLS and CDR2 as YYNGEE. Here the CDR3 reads CASSVRGAENTEAFF. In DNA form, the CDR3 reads TGTGCCAGCAGCGTACGGGGCGCAGAGAACACTGAAGCTTTCTTT.

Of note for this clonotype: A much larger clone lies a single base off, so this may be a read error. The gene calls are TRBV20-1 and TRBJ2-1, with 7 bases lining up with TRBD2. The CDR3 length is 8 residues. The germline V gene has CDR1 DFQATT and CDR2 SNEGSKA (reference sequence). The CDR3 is CRASGQFF. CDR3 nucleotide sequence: TGCCGTGCTAGCGGGCAGTTCTTC.

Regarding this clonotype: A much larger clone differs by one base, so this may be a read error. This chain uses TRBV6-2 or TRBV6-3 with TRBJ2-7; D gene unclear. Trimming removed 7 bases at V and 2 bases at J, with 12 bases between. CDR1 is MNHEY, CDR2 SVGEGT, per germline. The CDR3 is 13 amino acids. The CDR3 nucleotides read TGTGCCAGCACCATGGAAAGAACCTACGAGCAGTACTTC. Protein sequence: CASTMERTYEQYF.

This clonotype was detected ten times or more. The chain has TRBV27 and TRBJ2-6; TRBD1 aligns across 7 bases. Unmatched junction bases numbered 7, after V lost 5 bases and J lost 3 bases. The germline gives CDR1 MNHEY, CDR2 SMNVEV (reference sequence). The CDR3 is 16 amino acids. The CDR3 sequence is CASSPTGTYGANVLTF. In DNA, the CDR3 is TGTGCCAGCAGTCCGACAGGGACCTATGGGGCCAACGTCCTGACTTTC.

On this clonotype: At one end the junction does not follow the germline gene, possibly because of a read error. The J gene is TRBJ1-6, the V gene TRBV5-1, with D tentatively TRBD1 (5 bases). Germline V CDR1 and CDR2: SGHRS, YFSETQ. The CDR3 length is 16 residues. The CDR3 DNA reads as TGCGCCAGCAGCCAGAGCAGGGTTCGGGGGAATTCACCCCTCAACTTT. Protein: CASSQSRVRGNSPLNF.

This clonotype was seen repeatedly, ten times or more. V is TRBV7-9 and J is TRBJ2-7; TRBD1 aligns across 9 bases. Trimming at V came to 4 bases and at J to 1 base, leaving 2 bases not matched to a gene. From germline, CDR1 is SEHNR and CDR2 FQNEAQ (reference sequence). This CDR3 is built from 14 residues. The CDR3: CASSSTGGSYEQYF. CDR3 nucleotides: TGTGCCAGCAGCTCGACAGGGGGGTCCTACGAGCAGTACTTC.

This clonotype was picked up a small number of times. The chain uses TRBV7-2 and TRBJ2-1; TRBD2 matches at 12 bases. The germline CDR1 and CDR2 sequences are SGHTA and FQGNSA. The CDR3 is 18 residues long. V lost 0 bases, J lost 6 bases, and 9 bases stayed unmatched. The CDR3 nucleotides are TGTGCCAGCAGCTTAGCGCGGGCTAGCGGGGGGGCCCTCAATGAGCAGTTCTTC. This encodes CASSLARASGGALNEQFF.

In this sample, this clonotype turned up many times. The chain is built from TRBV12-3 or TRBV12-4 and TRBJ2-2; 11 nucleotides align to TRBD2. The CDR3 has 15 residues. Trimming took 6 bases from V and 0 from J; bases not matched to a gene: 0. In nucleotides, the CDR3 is TGTGCCAGCAGGGGACTAGCGGCGAACACCGGGGAGCTGTTTTTT. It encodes CASRGLAANTGELFF.

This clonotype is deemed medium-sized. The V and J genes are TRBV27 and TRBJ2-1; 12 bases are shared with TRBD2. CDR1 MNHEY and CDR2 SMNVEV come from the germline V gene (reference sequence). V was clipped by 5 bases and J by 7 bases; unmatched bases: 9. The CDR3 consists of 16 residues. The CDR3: CASSTSSGGVFNEQFF. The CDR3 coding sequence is TGTGCCAGCAGTACGTCTAGCGGGGGGGTGTTTAATGAGCAGTTCTTC.

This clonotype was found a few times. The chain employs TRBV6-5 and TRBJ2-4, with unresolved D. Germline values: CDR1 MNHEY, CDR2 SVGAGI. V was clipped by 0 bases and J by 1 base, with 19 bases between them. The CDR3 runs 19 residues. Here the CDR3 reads CASSYSWQVPVGAKNIQYF. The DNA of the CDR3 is TGTGCCAGCAGTTACTCGTGGCAGGTCCCCGTGGGGGCCAAAAACATTCAGTACTTC.

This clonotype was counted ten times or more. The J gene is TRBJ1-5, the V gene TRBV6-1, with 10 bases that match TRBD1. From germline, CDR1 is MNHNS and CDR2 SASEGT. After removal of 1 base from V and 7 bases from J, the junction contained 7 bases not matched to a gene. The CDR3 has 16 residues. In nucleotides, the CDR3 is TGTGCCAGCAGTGAAGTATCCGGGACAGGGGCCCAGCCCCAGCATTTT. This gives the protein CASSEVSGTGAQPQHF.

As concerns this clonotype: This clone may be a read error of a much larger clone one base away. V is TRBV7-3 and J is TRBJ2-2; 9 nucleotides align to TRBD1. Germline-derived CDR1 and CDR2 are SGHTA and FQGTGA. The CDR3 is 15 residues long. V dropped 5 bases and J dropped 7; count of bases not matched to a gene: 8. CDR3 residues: CASSDIQGAGGELFF. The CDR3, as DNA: TGTGCCAGCAGCGATATACAGGGGGCGGGCGGGGAGCTGTTTTTT.

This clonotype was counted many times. As DNA, the CDR3 is TGTGCCAGCAGCTTGGGACAGGGTTATGATGGCTACACCTTC. It is translated as CASSLGQGYDGYTF. The chain employs TRBV5-5 and TRBJ1-2; 7 bases map to TRBD1. The CDR3 is 14 residues long. The germline gives CDR1 SGHKS, CDR2 YYEKEE (reference sequence). V dropped 0 bases and J dropped 6; count of bases not matched to a gene: 5.

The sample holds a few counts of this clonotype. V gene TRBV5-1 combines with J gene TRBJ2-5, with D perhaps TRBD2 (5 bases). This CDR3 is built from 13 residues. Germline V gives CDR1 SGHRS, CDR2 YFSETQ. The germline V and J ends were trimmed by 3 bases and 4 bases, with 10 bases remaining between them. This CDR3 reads CASSSSGVETQYF. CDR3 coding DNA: TGCGCCAGCAGCTCCAGCGGAGTAGAGACCCAGTACTTC.

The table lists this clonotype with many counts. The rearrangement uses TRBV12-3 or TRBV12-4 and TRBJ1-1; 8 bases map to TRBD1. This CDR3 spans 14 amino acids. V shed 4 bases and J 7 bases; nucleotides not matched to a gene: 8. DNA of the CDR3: TGTGCCAGCAGTTCTTTACCGGGACAGGTTGAAGCTTTCTTT. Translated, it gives CASSSLPGQVEAFF.

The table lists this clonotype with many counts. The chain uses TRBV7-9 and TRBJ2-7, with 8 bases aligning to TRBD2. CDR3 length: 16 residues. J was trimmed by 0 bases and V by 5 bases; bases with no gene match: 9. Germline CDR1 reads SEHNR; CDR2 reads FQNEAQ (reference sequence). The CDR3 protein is CASSPTSGGVSYEQYF. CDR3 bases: TGTGCCAGCAGCCCCACGTCGGGGGGGGTCTCCTACGAGCAGTACTTC.

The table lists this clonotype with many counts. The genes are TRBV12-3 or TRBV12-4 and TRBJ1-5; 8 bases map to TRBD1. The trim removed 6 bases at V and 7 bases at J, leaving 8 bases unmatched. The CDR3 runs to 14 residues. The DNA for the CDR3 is TGTGCCAGCAGGCCAGGACAGGGTAGCCAGCCCCAGCATTTT. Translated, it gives CASRPGQGSQPQHF.

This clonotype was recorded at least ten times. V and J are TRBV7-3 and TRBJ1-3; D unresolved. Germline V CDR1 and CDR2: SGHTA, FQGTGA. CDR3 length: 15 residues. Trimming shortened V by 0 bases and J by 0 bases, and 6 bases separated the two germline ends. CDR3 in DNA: TGTGCCAGCAGCTTAACAGGGATCTCTGGAAACACCATATATTTT. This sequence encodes CASSLTGISGNTIYF.

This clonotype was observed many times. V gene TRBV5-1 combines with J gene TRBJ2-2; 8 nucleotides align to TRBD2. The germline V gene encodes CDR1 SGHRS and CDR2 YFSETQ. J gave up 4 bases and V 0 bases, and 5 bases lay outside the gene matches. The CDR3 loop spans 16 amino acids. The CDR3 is CASSLAAAGGTGELFF. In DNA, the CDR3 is TGCGCCAGCAGCTTGGCCGCGGCGGGGGGCACCGGGGAGCTGTTTTTT.

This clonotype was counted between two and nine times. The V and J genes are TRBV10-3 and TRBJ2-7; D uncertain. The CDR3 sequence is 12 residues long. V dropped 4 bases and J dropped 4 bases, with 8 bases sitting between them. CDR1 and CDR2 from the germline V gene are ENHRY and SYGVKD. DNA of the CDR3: TGTGCCATCAGTGTAAAGGATTACGAGCAGTACTTC. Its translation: CAISVKDYEQYF.

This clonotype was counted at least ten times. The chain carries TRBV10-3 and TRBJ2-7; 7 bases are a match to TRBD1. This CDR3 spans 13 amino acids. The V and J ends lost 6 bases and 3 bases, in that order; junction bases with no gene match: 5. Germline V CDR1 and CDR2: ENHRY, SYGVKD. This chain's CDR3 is CAISTGTDYEQYF. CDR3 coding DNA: TGTGCCATCAGCACCGGGACAGACTACGAGCAGTACTTC.

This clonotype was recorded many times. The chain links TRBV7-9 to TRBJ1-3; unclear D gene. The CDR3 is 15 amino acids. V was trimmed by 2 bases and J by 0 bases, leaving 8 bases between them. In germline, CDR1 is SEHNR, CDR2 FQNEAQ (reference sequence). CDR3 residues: CASSLHAVSGNTIYF. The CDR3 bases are TGTGCCAGCAGCTTACACGCAGTCTCTGGAAACACCATATATTTT.

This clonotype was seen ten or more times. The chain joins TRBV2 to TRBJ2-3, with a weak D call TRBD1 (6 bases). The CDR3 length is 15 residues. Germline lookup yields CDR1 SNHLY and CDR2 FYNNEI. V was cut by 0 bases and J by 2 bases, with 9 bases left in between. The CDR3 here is CASSEAGTYTDTQYF. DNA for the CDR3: TGTGCCAGCAGTGAAGCCGGGACATACACAGATACGCAGTATTTT.

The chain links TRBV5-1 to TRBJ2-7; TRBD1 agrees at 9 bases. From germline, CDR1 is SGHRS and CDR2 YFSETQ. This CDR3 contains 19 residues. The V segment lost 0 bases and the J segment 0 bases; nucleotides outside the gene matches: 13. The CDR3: CASSLGRTGAKRSSYEQYF. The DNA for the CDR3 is TGCGCCAGCAGCTTGGGTAGGACAGGGGCAAAAAGGAGCTCCTACGAGCAGTACTTC.

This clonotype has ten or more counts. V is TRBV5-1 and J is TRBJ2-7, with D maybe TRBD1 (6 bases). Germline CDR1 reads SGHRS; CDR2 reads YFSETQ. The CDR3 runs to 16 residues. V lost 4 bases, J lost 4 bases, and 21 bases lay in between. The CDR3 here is CASSPSLKGDGYEQYF. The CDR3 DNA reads TGCGCCAGCAGCCCCTCCCTCAAGGGGGATGGATACGAGCAGTACTTC. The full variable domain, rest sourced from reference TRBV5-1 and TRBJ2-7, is KAGVTQTPRYLIKTRGQQVTLSCSPISGHRSVSWYQQTPGQGLQFLFEYFSETQRNKGNFPGRFSGRQFSNSRSEMNVSTLELGDSALYLCASSPSLKGDGYEQYFGPGTRLTVT.

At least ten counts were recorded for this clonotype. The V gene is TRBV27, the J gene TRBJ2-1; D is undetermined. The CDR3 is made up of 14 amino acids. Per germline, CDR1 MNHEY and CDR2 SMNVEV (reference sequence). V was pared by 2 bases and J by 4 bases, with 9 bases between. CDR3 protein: CASSLVMRYNEQFF. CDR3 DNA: TGTGCCAGCAGTTTAGTAATGCGGTACAATGAGCAGTTCTTC.